This TCR beta chain was obtained from a study of cytomegalovirus exposure and HLA in healthy donors. Overall study results and limits: The CMV antigen specificity of a few CMV-associated chains was confirmed through in vitro analysis. Cytomegalovirus status was reportedly diagnosed by the classifier with high sensitivity and specificity. For TCR beta chains, V- and J-gene trimming was later linked to a missense DCLRE1C variant.

Germline assignment: CDR1 SGHVS and CDR2 FQNEAQ. The ends were cut back, 6 bases at V and 11 bases at J, with 11 bases in the middle. CDR3 size: 11 residues. Healthy donors of bone marrow made up the group. Remarks on this clone: Its matching antigen is unknown.

The PCR employed 60 Vbeta primers together with 13 Jbeta primers. TCRdb's copy holds only in-frame clones and misses some; the assay was immunoSEQ multiplex PCR. The sample holds about 170,000 clones; almost 80% are singletons and the top ten take 5% to 7%. This sequence originates from a man aged 35 to 55 in good health and CMV-seropositive. Source material: PBMCs. The V and J genes are TRBV7-8 and TRBJ2-1, with D maybe TRBD1 (6 bases). CDR3 sequence reads: CASRQGNKQFF. The CDR3 DNA sequence: TGTGCCAGCAGGCAGGGGAATAAGCAGTTCTTC.